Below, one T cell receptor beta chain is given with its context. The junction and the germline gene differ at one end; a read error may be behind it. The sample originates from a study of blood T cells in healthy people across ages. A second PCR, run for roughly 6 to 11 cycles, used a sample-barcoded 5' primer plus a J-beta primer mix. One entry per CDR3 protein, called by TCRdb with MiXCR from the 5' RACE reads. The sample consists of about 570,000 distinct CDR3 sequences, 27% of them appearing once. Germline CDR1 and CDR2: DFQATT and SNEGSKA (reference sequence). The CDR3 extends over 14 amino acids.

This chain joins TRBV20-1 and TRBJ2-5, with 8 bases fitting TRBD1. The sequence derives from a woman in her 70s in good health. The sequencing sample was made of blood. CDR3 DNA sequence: TGTAGTGCTAGACCAGGGGGCTCCCAAGAGACCCAGTACTTC. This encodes CSARPGGSQETQYF.